Listed below are T cell receptor beta chains from one sample, sequenced in a study of blood T cell repertoires in COVID-19. Assay used: immunoSEQ multiplex PCR; TCRdb lists only in-frame clones, some missing. The sample lists about 240,000 clones, around 79% occurring once. Sequencing was performed on peripheral blood. Receptor source: a woman older than 75 with acute or convalescent COVID-19. CDR3s include the opening cysteine and the closing phenylalanine or tryptophan. The D gene is left open where the match is weak. Size values are once, few and many counts, or a class for expanded clones, and some rows have none.

J: TRBJ1-4
size: few
D: TRBD1
V: TRBV5-6
DNA: TGTGCCAGCAGCGGCCGGGACAGGGGTGTTGAAAAACTGTTTTTT
CDR3: CASSGRDRGVEKLFF

J: TRBJ1-1
size: few
D: TRBD1
V: TRBV10-3
DNA: TGTGCCACTACGGGACAGCTTAACCTCTTGAACACTGAAGCTTTCTTT
CDR3: CATTGQLNLLNTEAFF

J: TRBJ1-1
size: once
D: -
V: TRBV29-1
DNA: TGCAGCGTTTACGACAGGCTGAACACTGAAGCTTTCTTT
CDR3: CSVYDRLNTEAFF

J: TRBJ2-5
size: -
D: TRBD2
V: TRBV4-1
DNA: TGCGCCAGCAGCCAATTTGCGGGAGTAAGGAGAGAGACCCAGTACTTC
CDR3: CASSQFAGVRRETQYF

J: TRBJ2-3
size: once
D: -
V: TRBV20-1
DNA: TGCAGTGCTTTACTAGGCGTGAGGTGGTATTTT
CDR3: CSALLGVRWYF

J: TRBJ2-5
size: -
D: -
V: TRBV18
DNA: TGTGCCAGCTCACCGGGCACGAACCAAGAGACCCAGTACTTC
CDR3: CASSPGTNQETQYF

J: TRBJ1-4
size: -
D: -
V: TRBV5-6
DNA: TGTGCCAGCAGCTTGGCCAGGTCTCCAACTAATGAAAAACTGTTTTTT
CDR3: CASSLARSPTNEKLFF

J: TRBJ2-1
size: few
D: -
V: TRBV19
DNA: TGTGCCAGTAGTAACCTCCGGGTCTCCGGGAACAATGAGCAGTTCTTC
CDR3: CASSNLRVSGNNEQFF

J: TRBJ1-5
size: -
D: TRBD1
V: TRBV15
DNA: TGTGCCACGCCGGACAGGATGAATAGCAATCAGCCCCAGCATTTT
CDR3: CATPDRMNSNQPQHF

J: TRBJ1-6
size: -
D: -
V: TRBV7-2
DNA: TGTGCCAGCAGCTTAGTCGGGACTGCGGGTAGATCACCCCTCCACTTT
CDR3: CASSLVGTAGRSPLHF

J: TRBJ1-4
size: -
D: -
V: TRBV9
DNA: TGTGCCAGCAGCGTAGGACCAGGGGTCGGTGAAAAACTGTTTTTT
CDR3: CASSVGPGVGEKLFF

J: TRBJ2-3
size: -
D: TRBD2
V: TRBV3-1/TRBV3-2
DNA: TGTGCCAGCAGCCGGACTAGCGGAGATACGCAGTATTTT
CDR3: CASSRTSGDTQYF

J: TRBJ2-5
size: -
D: -
V: TRBV6-2/TRBV6-3
DNA: TGTGCCAGCAGTTCTGGGGGGGCCGCGTATGAGACCCAGTACTTC
CDR3: CASSSGGAAYETQYF

J: TRBJ1-1
size: -
D: -
V: TRBV12-3/TRBV12-4
DNA: TGTGCCAGCAGTTTTGGCAGGGTTACTGAAGCTTTCTTT
CDR3: CASSFGRVTEAFF

J: TRBJ1-2
size: -
D: -
V: TRBV5-1
DNA: TGCGCCAGCAGCGTCGGTGCAGGGGACTATGGCTACACCTTC
CDR3: CASSVGAGDYGYTF

J: TRBJ2-1
size: -
D: TRBD2
V: TRBV13
DNA: TGTGCCAGCAGCCTCTTACTAGCGGGAGGGCCATTTGAGCAGTTCTTC
CDR3: CASSLLLAGGPFEQFF

J: TRBJ2-7
size: -
D: -
V: TRBV7-9
DNA: TGTGCCAGCAGCTTAAAGCGGGTAGCCTTCAGCGAGCAGTACTTC
CDR3: CASSLKRVAFSEQYF

J: TRBJ2-7
size: few
D: -
V: TRBV3-1/TRBV3-2
DNA: TGTGCCAGCAGCCAAGTTGGAGGCTACGAGCAGTACTTC
CDR3: CASSQVGGYEQYF

J: TRBJ1-6
size: -
D: -
V: TRBV11-1
DNA: TGTGCCAGCAGCTTAACATTGACATCACCCCTCCACTTT
CDR3: CASSLTLTSPLHF

J: TRBJ2-1
size: -
D: TRBD2
V: TRBV5-1
DNA: TGCGCCAGCAGCCCTACCGGGACTAGCACCTACAATGAGCAGTTCTTC
CDR3: CASSPTGTSTYNEQFF

J: TRBJ1-6
size: -
D: TRBD1
V: TRBV30
DNA: TGTGCCTGCCCCCCCCAGACAGGGGGCTCACCCCTCCACTTT
CDR3: CACPPQTGGSPLHF

J: TRBJ2-3
size: -
D: TRBD2
V: TRBV6-5
DNA: TGTGCCAGCAGGGCAGCGGGGGGTAGCACAGATACGCAGTATTTT
CDR3: CASRAAGGSTDTQYF

J: TRBJ1-1
size: -
D: TRBD1
V: TRBV5-1
DNA: TGCGCCAGCAGCTTGGGCCTCACAGGGGACACTGAAGCTTTCTTT
CDR3: CASSLGLTGDTEAFF

J: TRBJ2-2
size: -
D: TRBD2
V: TRBV19
DNA: TGTGCCAGTAGTCCCTCCGGGGGGGTGAGGGAGCTGTTTTTT
CDR3: CASSPSGGVRELFF

J: TRBJ1-5
size: once
D: -
V: TRBV19
DNA: TGTGCCGGGTCGACAGGTCGACAGCCCCAGCATTTT
CDR3: CAGSTGRQPQHF

J: TRBJ1-1
size: -
D: TRBD1
V: TRBV5-1
DNA: TGCGCCAGCAGCCCGCCCGACAGGGTCGAAGCTTTCTTT
CDR3: CASSPPDRVEAFF

J: TRBJ2-5
size: -
D: -
V: TRBV21-1
DNA: TGTGCCAGCAGCAAAGCAAAGGGGCAAGAGACCCAGTACTTC
CDR3: CASSKAKGQETQYF

J: TRBJ2-1
size: -
D: -
V: TRBV3-1/TRBV3-2
DNA: TGTGCCAGCAGCCAAAAGGCGGGTGAGCAGTTCTTC
CDR3: CASSQKAGEQFF

J: TRBJ1-1
size: once
D: -
V: TRBV3-1/TRBV3-2
DNA: TGTGCCAGCAGCCAAGGCCGGGAAGCTTTCTTT
CDR3: CASSQGREAFF

J: TRBJ1-1
size: -
D: TRBD1
V: TRBV2
DNA: TGTGCCAGCAGCCTAGGGGGACAGGGAATGGCTTTCTTT
CDR3: CASSLGGQGMAFF

J: TRBJ1-5
size: few
D: -
V: TRBV5-1
DNA: TGCGCCAGCAGCTCGGGGGGAAACAATCAGCCCCAGCATTTT
CDR3: CASSSGGNNQPQHF

J: TRBJ2-1
size: -
D: TRBD2
V: TRBV18
DNA: TGTGCCAGCTCACCACCGGGGGGGGCCTACAATGAGCAGTTCTTC
CDR3: CASSPPGGAYNEQFF

J: TRBJ2-1
size: -
D: TRBD2
V: TRBV7-9
DNA: TGTGCCAGCAGCAAACCGGGACTAGCGGGAGTATCCAATGAGCAGTTCTTC
CDR3: CASSKPGLAGVSNEQFF

J: TRBJ1-5
size: once
D: -
V: TRBV7-8
DNA: TGTGCCAGCAGCTTAGATATGGGGGGTCAGCCCCAGCATTTT
CDR3: CASSLDMGGQPQHF

J: TRBJ1-4
size: -
D: TRBD1
V: TRBV2
DNA: TGTGCCAGCACCCGACAGGGGATGGGGAGAGAAAAACTGTTTTTT
CDR3: CASTRQGMGREKLFF

J: TRBJ1-2
size: -
D: TRBD1
V: TRBV12-5
DNA: TGTGCTAGTGCTCCGGGACAGGGGTATGGCTACACCTTC
CDR3: CASAPGQGYGYTF

J: TRBJ1-1
size: once
D: -
V: TRBV6-2/TRBV6-3
DNA: TGTGCCAGCAGTCACCAGGGACAGAACACTGAAGCTTTCTTT
CDR3: CASSHQGQNTEAFF

J: TRBJ1-1
size: -
D: -
V: TRBV3-1/TRBV3-2
DNA: TGTGCCAGCAGCCAAACGGGACAAATAGCCGCTGAAGCTTTCTTT
CDR3: CASSQTGQIAAEAFF

J: TRBJ2-1
size: -
D: TRBD2
V: TRBV5-4
DNA: TGTGCCAGCAGCAGCGGGAGGAACTACAATGAGCAGTTCTTC
CDR3: CASSSGRNYNEQFF

J: TRBJ1-5
size: few
D: -
V: TRBV2
DNA: TGTGCCAGCAGTGGGACAGAGAGCAATCAGCCCCAGCATTTT
CDR3: CASSGTESNQPQHF

J: TRBJ2-2
size: -
D: -
V: TRBV18
DNA: TGTGCCAGCTCACCGCGGACAGCGGGGTCAGCCGGGGAGCTGTTTTTT
CDR3: CASSPRTAGSAGELFF

J: TRBJ1-2
size: -
D: -
V: TRBV27
DNA: TGTGCCAGCAGACGGGGGGCTAATTTTGGCTACACCTTC
CDR3: CASRRGANFGYTF

J: TRBJ1-2
size: once
D: TRBD1
V: TRBV19
DNA: TGTGCCAGTAGTTCCCGGACAGGGGCAGTAGGCTACACCTTC
CDR3: CASSSRTGAVGYTF

J: TRBJ1-4
size: -
D: TRBD1
V: TRBV27
DNA: TGTGCCAGCAGTCGGGGGACAGCGATTAATGAAAAACTGTTTTTT
CDR3: CASSRGTAINEKLFF

J: TRBJ2-2
size: -
D: -
V: TRBV12-3/TRBV12-4
DNA: TGTGCCAGCAAGACAGGCCCCATCGGGGAGCTGTTTTTT
CDR3: CASKTGPIGELFF